The text below deals with one T cell receptor (beta chain). These data belong to a study of cytomegalovirus exposure and HLA in healthy donors. In germline, CDR1 is MNHNY, CDR2 SVGAGI (reference sequence). With 0 bases removed from V and 4 bases from J, the gap between germline ends came to 10 bases. The length of the CDR3 is 15 residues. The data were produced by immunoSEQ multiplex PCR, yet TCRdb's version contains in-frame clones alone and is incomplete. The table has approximately 140,000 clones, approximately 87% seen once. This TCR was sampled from a man aged 18-30 years in good health and CMV-seronegative. Sequences were obtained from PBMCs. The chain combines TRBV6-6 with TRBJ1-5; D is possibly TRBD1 (6 bases). DNA for the CDR3: TGTGCCAGCAGTTACTCGAGACAGGAGAATCAGCCCCAGCATTTT. Encoded protein: CASSYSRQENQPQHF.